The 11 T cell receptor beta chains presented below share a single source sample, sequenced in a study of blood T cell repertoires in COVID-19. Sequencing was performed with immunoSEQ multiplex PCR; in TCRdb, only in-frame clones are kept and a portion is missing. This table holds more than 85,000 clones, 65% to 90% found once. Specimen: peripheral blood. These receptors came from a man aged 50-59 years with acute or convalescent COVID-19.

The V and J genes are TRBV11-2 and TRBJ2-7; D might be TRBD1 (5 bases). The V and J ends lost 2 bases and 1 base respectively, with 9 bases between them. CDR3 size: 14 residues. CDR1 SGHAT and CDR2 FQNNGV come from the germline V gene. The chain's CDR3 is CASSLSPGSYEQYF. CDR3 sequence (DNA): TGTGCCAGCAGCTTATCACCAGGGTCCTACGAGCAGTACTTC.

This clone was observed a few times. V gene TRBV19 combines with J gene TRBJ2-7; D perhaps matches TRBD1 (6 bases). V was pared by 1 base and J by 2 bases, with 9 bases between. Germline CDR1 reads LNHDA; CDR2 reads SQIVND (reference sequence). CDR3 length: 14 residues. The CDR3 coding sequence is TGTGCCAGTAGTATAGCGGACAGACCCTACGAGCAGTACTTC. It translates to CASSIADRPYEQYF.

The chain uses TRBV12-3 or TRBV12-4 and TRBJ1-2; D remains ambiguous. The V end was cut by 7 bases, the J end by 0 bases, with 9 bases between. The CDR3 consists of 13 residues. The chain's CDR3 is CASTRESNYGYTF. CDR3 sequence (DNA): TGTGCCAGCACGCGGGAGTCTAACTATGGCTACACCTTC.

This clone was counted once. The CDR3 reads CASSQGLPSGGGGDTQYF. CDR3 nucleotide sequence: TGTGCCAGCAGCCAAGGCTTGCCTAGCGGGGGAGGGGGAGATACGCAGTATTTT. The chain links TRBV3-1 (or the pseudogene TRBV3-2) to TRBJ2-3; 10 bases are a match to TRBD2. The germline V gene has CDR1 LGHDT and CDR2 YNNKEL (reference sequence). The CDR3 runs to 18 residues. V was pared by 1 base and J by 5 bases, with 12 bases of the junction left unmatched.

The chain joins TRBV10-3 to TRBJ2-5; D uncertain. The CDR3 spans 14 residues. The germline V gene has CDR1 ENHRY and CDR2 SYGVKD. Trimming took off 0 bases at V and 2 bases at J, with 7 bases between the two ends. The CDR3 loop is CAISESIYQETQYF. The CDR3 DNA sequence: TGTGCCATCAGTGAGTCGATCTATCAAGAGACCCAGTACTTC.

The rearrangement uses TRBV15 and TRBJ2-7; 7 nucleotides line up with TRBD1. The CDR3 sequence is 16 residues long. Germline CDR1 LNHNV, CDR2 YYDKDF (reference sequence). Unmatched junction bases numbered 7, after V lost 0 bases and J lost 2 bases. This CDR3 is CATSREFTGAAYEQYF. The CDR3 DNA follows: TGTGCCACCAGCAGAGAGTTCACAGGGGCAGCCTACGAGCAGTACTTC.

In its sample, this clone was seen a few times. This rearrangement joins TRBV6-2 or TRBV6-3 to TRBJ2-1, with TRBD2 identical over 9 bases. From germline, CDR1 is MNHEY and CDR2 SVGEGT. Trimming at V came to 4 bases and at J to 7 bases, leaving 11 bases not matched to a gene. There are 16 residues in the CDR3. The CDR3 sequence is CASSWDPGLALNEQFF. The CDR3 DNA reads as TGTGCCAGCAGTTGGGACCCGGGACTAGCTCTAAATGAGCAGTTCTTC.

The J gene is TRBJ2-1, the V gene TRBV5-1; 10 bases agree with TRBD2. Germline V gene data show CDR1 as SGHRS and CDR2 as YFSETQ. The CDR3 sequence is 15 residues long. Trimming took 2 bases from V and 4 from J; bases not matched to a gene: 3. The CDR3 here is CASSLTAGGYNEQFF. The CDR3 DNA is TGCGCCAGCAGCTTAACAGCGGGAGGGTACAATGAGCAGTTCTTC. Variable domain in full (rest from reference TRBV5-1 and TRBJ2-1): KAGVTQTPRYLIKTRGQQVTLSCSPISGHRSVSWYQQTPGQGLQFLFEYFSETQRNKGNFPGRFSGRQFSNSRSEMNVSTLELGDSALYLCASSLTAGGYNEQFFGPGTRLTVL.

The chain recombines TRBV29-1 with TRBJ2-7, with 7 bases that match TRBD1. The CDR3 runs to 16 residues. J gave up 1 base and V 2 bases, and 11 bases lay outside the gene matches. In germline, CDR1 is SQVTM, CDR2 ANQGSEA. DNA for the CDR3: TGCAGCGTTGAAATGGTGAAACAGGGGCTATCCTACGAGCAGTACTTC. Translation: CSVEMVKQGLSYEQYF.

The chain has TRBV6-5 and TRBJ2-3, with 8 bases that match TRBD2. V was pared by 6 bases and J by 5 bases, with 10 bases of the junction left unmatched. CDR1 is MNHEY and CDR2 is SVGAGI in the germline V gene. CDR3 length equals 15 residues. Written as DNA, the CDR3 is TGTGCCAGCAGACGCACGGGGGGGCAGGGAGATACGCAGTATTTT. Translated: CASRRTGGQGDTQYF.

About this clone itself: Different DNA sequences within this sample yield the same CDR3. The CDR3 DNA follows: TGTGCCAGCAGCCCAAGGGGGGAGACCCAGTACTTC. This gives the protein CASSPRGETQYF. The chain has TRBV9 and TRBJ2-5, with D tentatively TRBD1 (6 bases). Between the trimmed V and J ends, which lost 4 bases and 5 bases, there was a span of 9 bases. Germline CDR1 is SGDLS and CDR2 is YYNGEE. The CDR3 contains 12 residues. Full variable domain (remainder filled in from reference TRBV9 and TRBJ2-5): DSGVTQTPKHLITATGQRVTLRCSPRSGDLSVYWYQQSLDQGLQFLIQYYNGEERAKGNILERFSAQQFPDLHSELNLSSLELGDSALYFCASSPRGETQYFGPGTRLLVL.